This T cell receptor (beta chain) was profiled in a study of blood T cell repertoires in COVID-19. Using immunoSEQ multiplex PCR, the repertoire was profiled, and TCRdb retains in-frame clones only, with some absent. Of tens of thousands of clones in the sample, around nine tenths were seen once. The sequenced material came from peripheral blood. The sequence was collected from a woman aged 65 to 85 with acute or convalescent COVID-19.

The DNA for the CDR3 is TGTGCCAGCAGCATCCTACGTTGGGACAGGGGCTCACCCCTCCACTTT. This gives the protein CASSILRWDRGSPLHF. The chain combines TRBV3-1 (or the pseudogene TRBV3-2) with TRBJ1-6, with TRBD1 matching 10 bases. V dropped 5 bases and J dropped 10; count of bases not matched to a gene: 11. Germline-derived CDR1 and CDR2 are LGHDT and YNNKEL (reference sequence). The CDR3 length is 16 residues.